The T cell receptor (beta chain) under discussion was sequenced for a study of blood T cell repertoires in COVID-19. Trimming took 1 base from V and 2 from J, leaving 9 bases between them. Germline loops: CDR1 GTSNPN, CDR2 SVGIG (reference sequence). The CDR3 contains 15 residues. Original analysis: Reference gene primer amplification gave nucleated cell count estimates. Sequencing was performed with immunoSEQ multiplex PCR; in TCRdb, only in-frame clones are kept and a portion is missing. For V, J and clone size, that table is used; D and trimming come from the DNA. The table has around 330,000 clones, 85% seen once. In assigning cohorts, the study relied on participant-reported clinical history.

The rearrangement uses TRBV30 and TRBJ2-6, with D maybe TRBD1 (6 bases). The TCR sequence derives from a woman between 25 and 40 years old who had been exposed to COVID-19. Sequenced input: PBMCs or T cells enriched from blood (not recorded which). Written as DNA, the CDR3 is TGTGCCTGGAGTGGAACAGGGACTGGGGCCAACGTCCTGACTTTC. Encoded protein: CAWSGTGTGANVLTF.